This T cell receptor (beta chain) was captured by sequencing in a study of cytotoxic CD8 clonotypes in ibrutinib-treated CLL. Some clones are missing from TCRdb's copy, which holds only in-frame ones; the method was immunoSEQ multiplex PCR. The sample gives about 140,000 clones, around 80% of which show up once; approximately 7.6% is in the top ten. The CDR3 totals 14 residues. The J segment lost 3 bases and the V segment lost 7 bases, leaving 4 bases of the junction unmatched. The germline CDR1 and CDR2 sequences are SNHLY and FYNNEI. The receptor's source is a human donor with chronic lymphocytic leukemia. Sequencing used PBMCs, obtained after 36 months of ibrutinib treatment. The chain uses TRBV2 and TRBJ2-3, with 10 bases aligning to TRBD2. The CDR3 DNA sequence: TGTGCCAGCATCGGACTAGCGGTTACAGATACGCAGTATTTT. Protein product: CASIGLAVTDTQYF.